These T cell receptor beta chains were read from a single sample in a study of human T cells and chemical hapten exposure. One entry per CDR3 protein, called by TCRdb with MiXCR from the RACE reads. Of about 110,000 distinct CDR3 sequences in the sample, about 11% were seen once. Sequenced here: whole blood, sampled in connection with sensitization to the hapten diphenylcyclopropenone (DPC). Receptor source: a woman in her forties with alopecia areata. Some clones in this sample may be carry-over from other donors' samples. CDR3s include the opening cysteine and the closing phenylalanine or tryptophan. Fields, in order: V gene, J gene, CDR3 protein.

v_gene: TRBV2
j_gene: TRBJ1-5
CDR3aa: CASIRGTGGDQPQHF

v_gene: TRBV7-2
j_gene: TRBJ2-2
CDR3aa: CASSRSWAVGELFF

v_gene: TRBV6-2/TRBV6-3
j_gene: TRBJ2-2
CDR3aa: CASSPLGGAGELFF

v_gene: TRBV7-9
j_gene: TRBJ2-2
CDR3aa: CASSKSGASGELFF

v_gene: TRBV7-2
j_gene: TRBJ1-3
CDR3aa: CASSPTLGNTIYF

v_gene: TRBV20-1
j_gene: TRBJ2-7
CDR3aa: CSAPRLASGTYEQYF

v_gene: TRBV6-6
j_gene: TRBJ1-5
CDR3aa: CASSYQGANQPQHF

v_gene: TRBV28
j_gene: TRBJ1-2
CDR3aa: CASSPGALYYGYTF

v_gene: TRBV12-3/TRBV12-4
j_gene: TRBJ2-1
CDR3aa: CATAVGNEQFF

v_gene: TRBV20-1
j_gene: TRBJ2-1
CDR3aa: CSARVPFGGKPEQFF

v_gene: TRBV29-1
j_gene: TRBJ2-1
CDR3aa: CSVDPADHQAGEQFF

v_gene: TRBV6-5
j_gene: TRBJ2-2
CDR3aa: CASLRGGPGGELFF

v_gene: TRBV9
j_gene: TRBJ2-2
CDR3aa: CASSVSSGSSAGELFF

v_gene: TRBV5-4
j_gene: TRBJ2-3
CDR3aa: CASSPTVPTDTQYF

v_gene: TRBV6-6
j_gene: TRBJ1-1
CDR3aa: CASTRNDRGPNTEAFF

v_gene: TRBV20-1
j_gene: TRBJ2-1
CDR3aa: CSALSSNEQFF

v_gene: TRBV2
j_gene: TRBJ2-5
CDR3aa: CASKRTEKETQYF

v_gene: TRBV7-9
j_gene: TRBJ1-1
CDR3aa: CASSSGTGVNTEAFF

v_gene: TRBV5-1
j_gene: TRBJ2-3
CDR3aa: CASSPATGTDTQYF

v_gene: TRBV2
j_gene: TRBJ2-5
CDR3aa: CASSLGETQETQYF

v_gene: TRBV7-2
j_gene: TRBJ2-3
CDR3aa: CASSSRGTAPDTQYF

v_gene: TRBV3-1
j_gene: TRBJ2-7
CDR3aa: CASSPQQGAYVQYF

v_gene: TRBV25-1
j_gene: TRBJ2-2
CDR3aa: CASSEGGAPGGELFF